Each of the 22 T cell receptor beta chains below was sequenced from the same sample in a study of T cells expressing NK-cell markers. TCRdb reprocessed the 5' RACE reads, with one entry per CDR3 protein and no DNA. The listing contains approximately 440,000 distinct CDR3 sequences. Source material: blood T cells: a sorted CD56 or NKG2C T cell subset, CD4+ or CD8+ T cells, or bulk PBMC T cells (not recorded which). Receptors originate from a woman between 50 and 59 years old in good health.

V and J are TRBV5-1 and TRBJ1-2. The CDR3 is 14 amino acids. The germline gives CDR1 SGHRS, CDR2 YFSETQ. CDR3 in amino acids: CASSLNQEPYGYTF.

The CDR3 is CASSPTMPGADTQYF. V and J are TRBV18 and TRBJ2-3. CDR1 is KGHSH and CDR2 is LQKENI in the germline V gene. The CDR3 is 15 residues long.

The chain links TRBV14 to TRBJ1-1. Germline V CDR1 and CDR2: SGHDN, FVKESK. The CDR3 covers 13 residues. CDR3 sequence: CATATSMNTEAFF.

The chain links TRBV20-1 to TRBJ2-3; TCRdb lists TRBD2, though no DNA is available to test this call. The CDR3 is made up of 17 amino acids. Germline V gives CDR1 DFQATT, CDR2 SNEGSKA (reference sequence). CDR3 residues: CSTSDSRLAGVADTQYF.

The CDR3 spells CASNPTIRAGGGNIQYF. The V call is TRBV2, the J call TRBJ2-4; the TCRdb call, TRBD2, lacks DNA for checking. The V gene's germline CDR1 is SNHLY and CDR2 FYNNEI. This CDR3 contains 17 residues.

The genes are TRBV7-2 and TRBJ2-7; TCRdb outputs TRBD1, but without DNA this stays unchecked. CDR3 length: 12 residues. CDR1 SGHTA and CDR2 FQGNSA come from the germline V gene. The CDR3 sequence is CASERERNEQYF.

This sequence joins TRBV7-2 and TRBJ1-6; TCRdb gives TRBD1 as the D gene, but with no DNA this cannot be confirmed. CDR1 and CDR2 (germline): SGHTA, FQGNSA. The CDR3 runs 18 residues. CDR3 sequence: CASSLVLDRKIDNSPLHF.

CDR3 amino acids: CASSVKRDSHSYEQYF. The rearrangement links TRBV11-1 to TRBJ2-7; TCRdb indicates TRBD1, and absent DNA this call remains unverified. Germline lookup yields CDR1 SGHAT and CDR2 FQDESV (reference sequence). This CDR3 is built from 16 residues.

The genes are TRBV5-5 and TRBJ1-5. CDR1 SGHKS and CDR2 YYEKEE come from the germline V gene (reference sequence). This CDR3 comprises 13 residues. CDR3 sequence: CASSLTDNQPQHF. Based on the CDR3 plus reference TRBV5-5 and TRBJ1-5, the full variable domain is DAGVTQSPTHLIKTRGQQVTLRCSPISGHKSVSWYQQVLGQGPQFIFQYYEKEERGRGNFPDRFSARQFPNYSSELNVNALLLGDSALYLCASSLTDNQPQHFGDGTRLSIL.

This CDR3 is CSARERGGSGRADTQYF. The chain links TRBV20-1 to TRBJ2-3; TCRdb's D call, TRBD2, is unchecked because there is no DNA. In germline, CDR1 is DFQATT, CDR2 SNEGSKA (reference sequence). The CDR3 length is 17 residues.

The rearrangement links TRBV6-6 to TRBJ2-7; the TCRdb D gene call, TRBD1, has no DNA to confirm it. Germline CDR1 reads MNHNY; CDR2 reads SVGAGI (reference sequence). This CDR3 contains 17 residues. The chain's CDR3 is CASSYRTGIQNAYEQYF.

This chain connects TRBV28 to TRBJ2-3; TCRdb designates TRBD2, a call that cannot be tested without DNA. This CDR3 has 14 amino acids. The germline V gene encodes CDR1 MDHEN and CDR2 SYDVKM. The CDR3 sequence is CASRPGLALNTQYF.

This CDR3 is CASSLDKEYEQYF. The rearrangement links TRBV5-8 to TRBJ2-7. This CDR3 has 13 residues. Per germline, CDR1 SGHTS and CDR2 YDEGEE.

The chain recombines TRBV7-2 with TRBJ1-4; checking the TCRdb D call of TRBD1 is not possible without DNA. The CDR3 is made up of 15 amino acids. Germline CDR1 reads SGHTA; CDR2 reads FQGNSA. The CDR3 spells CASSLDDRSNEKLFF.

The rearrangement uses TRBV10-3 and TRBJ2-1; lacking DNA, the TRBD1 call made by TCRdb goes unchecked. Germline V gives CDR1 ENHRY, CDR2 SYGVKD. CDR3 length: 16 amino acids. The CDR3 protein is CAISDLLRQGINEQFF.

The rearrangement uses TRBV5-1 and TRBJ2-3. Germline CDR1 reads SGHRS; CDR2 reads YFSETQ. The CDR3 covers 14 residues. The CDR3 protein is CASSSVTSGDTQYF.

The rearrangement uses TRBV13 and TRBJ2-4; TCRdb's D gene call, TRBD2, goes unchecked for lack of DNA. The CDR3 is 15 residues long. Germline CDR1 reads PRHDT; CDR2 reads FYEKMQ (reference sequence). The CDR3 loop is CASSFLARQENIQYF.

The chain joins TRBV5-1 to TRBJ2-1. Germline CDR1 is SGHRS and CDR2 is YFSETQ. The CDR3 has 14 residues. The CDR3 spells CASSLARLHNEQFF.

V gene TRBV12-3 or TRBV12-4 combines with J gene TRBJ2-1. This CDR3 region has 15 residues. This CDR3 reads CASSLSGSLDNEQFF.

The chain is built from TRBV7-2 and TRBJ2-3; TCRdb names TRBD2, which stays unverified in the absence of DNA. CDR3 length equals 17 residues. The germline CDR1 and CDR2 sequences are SGHTA and FQGNSA. The CDR3 here is CASSYSGRAPSTDTQYF.

The chain has TRBV18 and TRBJ2-3; TCRdb's D call of TRBD2 is untestable without DNA. This CDR3 comprises 14 residues. Looked up from germline, CDR1 is KGHSH and CDR2 is LQKENI. CDR3 protein: CATASGSSTDTQYF.

V usage is TRBV5-5 and J usage is TRBJ2-2; TCRdb's D call, TRBD2, is unchecked because there is no DNA. The CDR3 is 19 residues long. CDR1 and CDR2 from the germline V gene are SGHKS and YYEKEE (reference sequence). CDR3 region: CASSQGASGRNPNTGELFF.